One T cell receptor (beta chain) is described in this entry. Its target is unknown. The entry originates in a study of shared clonotypes between healthy human individuals. Study as a whole: Three CD4 naive, three CD4 memory, two CD8 naive and one CD8 memory plate were used per donor. Broader study findings: Depth was large, yet rarefaction showed that sorted-subset sequencing was incomplete.

Only Caucasian adults living in Nashville, Tennessee made up the donor group. Naive CD4+ cells were CD45RA-selected; the remaining cells were memory. Clones were sequenced by immunoSEQ multiplex PCR, and TCRdb holds only the in-frame ones, with some missing. The data show roughly 500,000 clones, 90% to 97% seen once. The germline CDR1 and CDR2 sequences are LNHNV and YYDKDF (reference sequence). The CDR3 totals 15 residues. Deletions cut 1 base from V and 5 bases from J, with 12 bases between. The sequence was obtained from a woman in her twenties or thirties in good health. Sequenced input: naive CD4+ T cells sorted from blood. The subset was: CD45RA+ positively selected. V is TRBV15 and J is TRBJ2-1, with a tentative D call TRBD2 (6 bases). The CDR3 DNA is TGTGCCACCAGCAGAGGGCTAGCGCCAGACAATGAGCAGTTCTTC. It translates to CATSRGLAPDNEQFF.